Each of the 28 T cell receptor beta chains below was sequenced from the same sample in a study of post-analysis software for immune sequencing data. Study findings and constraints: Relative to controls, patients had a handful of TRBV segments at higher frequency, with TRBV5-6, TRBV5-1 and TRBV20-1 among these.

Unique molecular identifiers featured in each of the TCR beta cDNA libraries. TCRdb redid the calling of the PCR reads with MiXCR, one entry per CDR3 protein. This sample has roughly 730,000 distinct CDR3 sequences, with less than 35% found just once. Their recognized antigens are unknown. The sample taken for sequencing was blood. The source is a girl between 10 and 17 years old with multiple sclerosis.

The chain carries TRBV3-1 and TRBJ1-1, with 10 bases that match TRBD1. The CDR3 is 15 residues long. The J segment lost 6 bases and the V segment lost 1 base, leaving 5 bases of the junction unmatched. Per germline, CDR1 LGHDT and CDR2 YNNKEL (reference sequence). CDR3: CASSQVSGTGAEAFF. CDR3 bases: TGTGCCAGCAGCCAAGTCTCCGGGACAGGGGCTGAAGCTTTCTTT. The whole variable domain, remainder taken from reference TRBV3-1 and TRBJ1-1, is DTAVSQTPKYLVTQMGNDKSIKCEQNLGHDTMYWYKQDSKKFLKIMFSYNNKELIINETVPNRFSPKSPDKAHLNLHINSLELGDSAVYFCASSQVSGTGAEAFFGQGTRLTVV.

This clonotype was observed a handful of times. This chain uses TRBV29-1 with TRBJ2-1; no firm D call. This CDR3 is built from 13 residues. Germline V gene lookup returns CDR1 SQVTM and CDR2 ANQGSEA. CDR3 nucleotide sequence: TGCAGGGCCGGTACTCGGGTGGGCAATGAGCAGTTCTTC. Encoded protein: CRAGTRVGNEQFF.

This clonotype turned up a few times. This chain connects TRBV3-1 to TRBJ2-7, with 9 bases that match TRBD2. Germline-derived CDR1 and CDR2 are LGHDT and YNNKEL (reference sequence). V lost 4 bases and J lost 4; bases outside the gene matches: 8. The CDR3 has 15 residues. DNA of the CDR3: TGTGCCAGCAGCCCCCTAGCGGGGACTCATTACGAGCAGTACTTC. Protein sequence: CASSPLAGTHYEQYF.

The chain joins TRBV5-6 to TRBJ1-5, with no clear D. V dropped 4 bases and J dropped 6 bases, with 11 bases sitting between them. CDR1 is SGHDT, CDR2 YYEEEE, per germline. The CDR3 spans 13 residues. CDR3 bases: TGTGCCAGCAGCACCGGGAGATCTCAGCCCCAGCATTTT. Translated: CASSTGRSQPQHF.

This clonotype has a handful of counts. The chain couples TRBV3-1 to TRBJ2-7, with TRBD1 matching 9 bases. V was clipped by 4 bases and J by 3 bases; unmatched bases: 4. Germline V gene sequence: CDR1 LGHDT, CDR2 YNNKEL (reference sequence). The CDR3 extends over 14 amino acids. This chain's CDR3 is CASSLMTGGYEQYF. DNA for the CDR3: TGTGCCAGCAGCCTTATGACAGGGGGCTACGAGCAGTACTTC.

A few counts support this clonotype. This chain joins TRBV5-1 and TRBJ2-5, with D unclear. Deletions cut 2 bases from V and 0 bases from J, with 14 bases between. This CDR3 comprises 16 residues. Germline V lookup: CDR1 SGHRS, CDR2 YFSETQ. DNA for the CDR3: TGCGCCAGCAGCTTACGGCCCGCCTCGTACCAAGAGACCCAGTACTTC. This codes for CASSLRPASYQETQYF.

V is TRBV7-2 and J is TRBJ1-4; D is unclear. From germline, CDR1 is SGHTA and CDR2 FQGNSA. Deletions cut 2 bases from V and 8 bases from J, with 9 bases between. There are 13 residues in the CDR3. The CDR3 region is CASSLNPSEKLFF. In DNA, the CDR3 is TGTGCCAGCAGCTTAAACCCTTCGGAAAAACTGTTTTTT.

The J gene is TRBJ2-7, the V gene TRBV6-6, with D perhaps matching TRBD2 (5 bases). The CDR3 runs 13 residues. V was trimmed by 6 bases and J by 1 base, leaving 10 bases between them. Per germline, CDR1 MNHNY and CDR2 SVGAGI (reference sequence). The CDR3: CASSPERSYEQYF. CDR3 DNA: TGTGCCAGCAGCCCCGAGCGGTCCTACGAGCAGTACTTC.

As DNA, the CDR3 is TGTGCCAGCAGTCTCGGACAGGGTACCCGCAGGCAGCCCCAGCATTTT. Encoded protein: CASSLGQGTRRQPQHF. The V call is TRBV6-6, the J call TRBJ1-5, with 8 bases fitting TRBD1. Germline V lookup: CDR1 MNHNY, CDR2 SVGAGI (reference sequence). The CDR3 extends over 16 amino acids. Trimming took 5 bases from V and 7 from J; bases not matched to a gene: 13.

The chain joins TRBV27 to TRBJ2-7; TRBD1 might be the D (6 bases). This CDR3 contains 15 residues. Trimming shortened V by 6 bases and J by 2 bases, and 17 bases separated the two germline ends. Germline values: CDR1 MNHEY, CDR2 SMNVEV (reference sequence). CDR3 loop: CASRDAGTGPYEQYF. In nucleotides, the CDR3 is TGTGCCAGCAGGGACGCTGGTACAGGGCCCTACGAGCAGTACTTC.

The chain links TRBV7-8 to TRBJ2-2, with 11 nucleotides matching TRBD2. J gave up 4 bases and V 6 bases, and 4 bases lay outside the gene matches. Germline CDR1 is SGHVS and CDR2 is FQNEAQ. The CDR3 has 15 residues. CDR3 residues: CASRLAGGRTGELFF. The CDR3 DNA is TGTGCCAGCAGGCTAGCGGGAGGTCGCACCGGGGAGCTGTTTTTT.

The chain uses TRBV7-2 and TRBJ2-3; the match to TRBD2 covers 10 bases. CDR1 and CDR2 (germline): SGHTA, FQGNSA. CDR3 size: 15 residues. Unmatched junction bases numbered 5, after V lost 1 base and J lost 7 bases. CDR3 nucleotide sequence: TGTGCCAGCAGCTTAGGAGGGACTAGCGTGAATACGCAGTATTTT. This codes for CASSLGGTSVNTQYF.

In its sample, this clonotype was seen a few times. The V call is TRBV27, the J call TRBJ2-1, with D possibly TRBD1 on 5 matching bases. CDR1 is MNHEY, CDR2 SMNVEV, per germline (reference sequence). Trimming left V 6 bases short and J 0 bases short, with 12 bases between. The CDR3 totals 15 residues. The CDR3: CASSPVGHSYNEQFF. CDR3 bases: TGTGCCAGCAGCCCCGTGGGGCACTCCTACAATGAGCAGTTCTTC.

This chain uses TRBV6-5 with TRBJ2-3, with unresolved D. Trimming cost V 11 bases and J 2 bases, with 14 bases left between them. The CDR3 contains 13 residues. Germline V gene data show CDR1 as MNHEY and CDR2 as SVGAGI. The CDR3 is CAVGELSTDTQYF. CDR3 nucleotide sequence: TGTGCCGTCGGAGAGTTGTCCACAGATACGCAGTATTTT.

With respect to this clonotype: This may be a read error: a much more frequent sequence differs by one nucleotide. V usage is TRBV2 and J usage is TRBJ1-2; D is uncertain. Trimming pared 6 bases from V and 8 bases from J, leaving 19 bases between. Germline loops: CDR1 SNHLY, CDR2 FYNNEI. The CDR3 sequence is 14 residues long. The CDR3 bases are TGTGCCAGCAGGGATGACGTGCGACGGAGGGGCTACACCTTC. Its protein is CASRDDVRRRGYTF.

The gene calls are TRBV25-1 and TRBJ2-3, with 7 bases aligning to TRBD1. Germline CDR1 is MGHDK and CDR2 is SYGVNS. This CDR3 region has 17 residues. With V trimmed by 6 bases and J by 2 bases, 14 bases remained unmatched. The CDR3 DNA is TGTGCCAGCAGCCGGAACAGAAGGGACAGTTACACAGATACGCAGTATTTT. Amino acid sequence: CASSRNRRDSYTDTQYF.

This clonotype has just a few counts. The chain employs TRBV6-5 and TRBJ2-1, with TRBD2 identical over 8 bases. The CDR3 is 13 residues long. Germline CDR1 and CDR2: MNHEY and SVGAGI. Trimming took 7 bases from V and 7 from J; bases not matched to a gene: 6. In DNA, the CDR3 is TGTGCCAGCACTTATCGGGAGGGGAATGAGCAGTTCTTC. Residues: CASTYREGNEQFF.

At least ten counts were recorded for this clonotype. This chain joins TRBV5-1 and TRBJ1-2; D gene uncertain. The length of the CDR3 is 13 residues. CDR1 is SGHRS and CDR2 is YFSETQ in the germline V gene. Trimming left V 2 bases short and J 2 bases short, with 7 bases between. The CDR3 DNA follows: TGCGCCAGCAGCTTAAGACTGAACTATGGCTACACCTTC. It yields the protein CASSLRLNYGYTF.

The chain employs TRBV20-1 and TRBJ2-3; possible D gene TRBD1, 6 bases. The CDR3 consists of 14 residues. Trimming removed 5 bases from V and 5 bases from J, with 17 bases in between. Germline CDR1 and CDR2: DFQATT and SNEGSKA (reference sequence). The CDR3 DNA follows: TGCAGTGCTCCAAAAGACAGGCTAGAAGATACGCAGTATTTT. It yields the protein CSAPKDRLEDTQYF.

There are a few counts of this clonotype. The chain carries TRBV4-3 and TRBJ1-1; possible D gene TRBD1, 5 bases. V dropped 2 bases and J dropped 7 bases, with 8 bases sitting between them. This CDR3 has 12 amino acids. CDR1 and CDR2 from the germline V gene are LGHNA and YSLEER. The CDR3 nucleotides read TGCGCCAGCAGCCAAAAGGGGATTGAAGCTTTCTTT. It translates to CASSQKGIEAFF.

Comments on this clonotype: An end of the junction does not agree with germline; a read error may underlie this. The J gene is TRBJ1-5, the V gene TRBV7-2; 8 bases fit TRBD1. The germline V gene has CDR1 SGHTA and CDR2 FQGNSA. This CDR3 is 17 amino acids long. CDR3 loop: CASSSSGTGYSSQPQHF. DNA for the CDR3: TGTGCCAGCAGCTCTTCCGGGACAGGCTATAGCAGTCAGCCCCAGCATTTT.

The CDR3 bases are TGTGCCACCAGCAGAGTTACAGGGCACAATCAGCCCCAGCATTTT. Its translation is CATSRVTGHNQPQHF. The J gene is TRBJ1-5, the V gene TRBV15; D possibly corresponds to TRBD1 (6 bases). Trimming removed 1 base from V and 3 bases from J, with 10 bases in between. Germline V gene lookup returns CDR1 LNHNV and CDR2 YYDKDF (reference sequence). The CDR3 consists of 15 residues.

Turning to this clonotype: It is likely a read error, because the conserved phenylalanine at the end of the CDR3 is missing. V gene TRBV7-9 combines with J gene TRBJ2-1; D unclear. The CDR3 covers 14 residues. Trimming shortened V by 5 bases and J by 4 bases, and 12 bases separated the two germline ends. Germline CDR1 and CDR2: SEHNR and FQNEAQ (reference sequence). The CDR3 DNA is TGTGCCAGCAGCGCCCAAGGCCAGTACAATGAGCAGTTCGTC. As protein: CASSAQGQYNEQFV.

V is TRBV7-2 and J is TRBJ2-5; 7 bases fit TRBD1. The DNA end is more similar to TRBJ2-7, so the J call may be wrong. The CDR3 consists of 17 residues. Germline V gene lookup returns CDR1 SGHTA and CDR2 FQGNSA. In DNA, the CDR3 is TGTGCCAGCAGTCCCGACCAGGTGCGGGCAGGGGGCTACGAGCAGTACTTC. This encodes CASSPDQVRAGGYEQYF.

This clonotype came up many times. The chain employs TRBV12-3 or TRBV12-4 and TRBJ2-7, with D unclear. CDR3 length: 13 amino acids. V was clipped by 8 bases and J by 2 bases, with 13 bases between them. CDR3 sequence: CASAPGSPYEQYF. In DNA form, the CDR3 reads TGTGCCAGCGCTCCGGGCAGCCCCTACGAGCAGTACTTC.

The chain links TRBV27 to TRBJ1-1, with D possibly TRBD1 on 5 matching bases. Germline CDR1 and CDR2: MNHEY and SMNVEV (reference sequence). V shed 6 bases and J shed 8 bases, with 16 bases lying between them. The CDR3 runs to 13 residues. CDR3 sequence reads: CASSFGAATEAFF. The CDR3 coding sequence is TGTGCCAGCAGCTTTGGGGCGGCGACCGAAGCTTTCTTT.

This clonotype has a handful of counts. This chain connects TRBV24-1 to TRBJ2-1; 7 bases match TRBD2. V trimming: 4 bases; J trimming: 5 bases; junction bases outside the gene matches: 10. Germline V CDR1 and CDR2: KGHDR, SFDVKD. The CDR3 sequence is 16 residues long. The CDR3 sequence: CATSDEAGPTHNEQFF. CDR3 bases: TGTGCCACCAGTGACGAAGCGGGACCGACCCACAATGAGCAGTTCTTC.

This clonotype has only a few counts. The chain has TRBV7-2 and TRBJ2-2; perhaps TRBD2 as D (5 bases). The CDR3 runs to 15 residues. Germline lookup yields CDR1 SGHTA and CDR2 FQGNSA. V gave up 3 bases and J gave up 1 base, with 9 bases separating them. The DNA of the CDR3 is TGTGCCAGCAGCTTGGCTAGCCAGAACACCGGGGAGCTGTTTTTT. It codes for CASSLASQNTGELFF.